A single sample gave rise to the 24 T cell receptor beta chains below, sequenced in a study of T cell responses to AZD1222 COVID-19 vaccine. Assay: immunoSEQ multiplex PCR; the TCRdb copy retains only in-frame clones and omits some. The sample records 200,000 to 250,000 clones, 85% to 95% being singletons. The sequencing used peripheral blood, collected on day 0 of MenACWY control vaccination. The receptors were gathered from an adult in good health.

The chain couples TRBV19 to TRBJ1-2; D uncertain. V was clipped by 3 bases and J by 0 bases, with 8 bases between them. The length of the CDR3 is 14 residues. Germline CDR1 LNHDA, CDR2 SQIVND (reference sequence). In DNA, the CDR3 is TGTGCCAGTAGTATTGTCGGTACTAACTATGGCTACACCTTC. This codes for CASSIVGTNYGYTF. The whole variable domain, filled in from reference TRBV19 and TRBJ1-2, reads DGGITQSPKYLFRKEGQNVTLSCEQNLNHDAMYWYRQDPGQGLRLIYYSQIVNDFQKGDIAEGYSVSREKKESFPLTVTSAQKNPTAFYLCASSIVGTNYGYTFGSGTRLTVV.

This clone was counted once. The V gene is TRBV18, the J gene TRBJ1-3; 7 positions match TRBD1. Germline V gives CDR1 KGHSH, CDR2 LQKENI. After removal of 1 base from V and 3 bases from J, the junction contained 3 bases not matched to a gene. This CDR3 is 15 amino acids long. As DNA, the CDR3 is TGTGCCAGCTCACCACGACAGGGCAGTGGAAACACCATATATTTT. It codes for CASSPRQGSGNTIYF.

The chain carries TRBV3-1 (or the pseudogene TRBV3-2) and TRBJ1-3; D uncertain. This CDR3 region has 15 residues. Per the germline V gene, CDR1 is LGHDT and CDR2 is YNNKEL (reference sequence). Trimming left V 0 bases short and J 2 bases short, with 8 bases between. CDR3 DNA: TGTGCCAGCAGCCAAGATCGGAGGGCTGGAAACACCATATATTTT. Its translation is CASSQDRRAGNTIYF.

This clone was recorded only once. The V and J genes are TRBV6-5 and TRBJ1-5; the match to TRBD1 covers 8 bases. This CDR3 is built from 14 residues. V trimming: 6 bases; J trimming: 6 bases; junction bases outside the gene matches: 7. Germline CDR1 is MNHEY and CDR2 is SVGAGI. In DNA form, the CDR3 reads TGTGCCAGCAGAGGCAGGGGGCGACTTCAGCCCCAGCATTTT. Residues: CASRGRGRLQPQHF.

The chain is built from TRBV4-1 and TRBJ2-7; D unresolved. CDR1 MGHRA and CDR2 YSYEKL come from the germline V gene. V lost 2 bases to trimming and J lost 1 base, with 6 bases between them. The CDR3 loop spans 13 amino acids. The CDR3 loop is CASSQKGSYEQYF. In DNA form, the CDR3 reads TGCGCCAGCAGCCAAAAAGGGTCCTACGAGCAGTACTTC.

The chain combines TRBV30 with TRBJ2-7; TRBD2 might be the D (5 bases). This CDR3 is built from 13 residues. V lost 0 bases and J 1 base, leaving 7 bases between the germline ends. CDR1 GTSNPN and CDR2 SVGIG come from the germline V gene (reference sequence). The CDR3 sequence is CAWSVGRSYEQYF. CDR3 DNA: TGTGCCTGGAGTGTAGGGAGATCCTACGAGCAGTACTTC.

V is TRBV10-1 and J is TRBJ2-7; a weak D match, TRBD2 (6 bases). Trimming shortened V by 4 bases and J by 4 bases, and 11 bases separated the two germline ends. The CDR3 extends over 13 amino acids. Per the germline V gene, CDR1 is WNHNN and CDR2 is SYGVQD (reference sequence). The CDR3 nucleotides are TGCGCCAGCAGTGCTGCAGGGAGGTACGAGCAGTACTTC. Protein product: CASSAAGRYEQYF.

The V gene is TRBV5-1, the J gene TRBJ2-6; no clear D. CDR3 length: 14 residues. Looked up from germline, CDR1 is SGHRS and CDR2 is YFSETQ. The V gene lost 1 base and the J gene lost 2 bases, with 4 bases spanning the gap. For the CDR3, the DNA is TGCGCCAGCAGCTTGCTGGCTGGGGCCAACGTCCTGACTTTC. Translation gives CASSLLAGANVLTF.

V usage is TRBV6-2 or TRBV6-3 and J usage is TRBJ1-4; D unclear. The CDR3 contains 14 residues. CDR1 is MNHEY and CDR2 is SVGEGT in the germline V gene. Trimming stripped 2 bases from V and 0 bases from J, with 4 bases between. The CDR3 reads CASSYRTTNEKLFF. Written as DNA, the CDR3 is TGTGCCAGCAGTTACCGGACAACTAATGAAAAACTGTTTTTT.

Here the CDR3 reads CASSLRWTGLNYGYTF. CDR3 DNA: TGCGCCAGCAGCTTACGCTGGACAGGGCTCAACTATGGCTACACCTTC. The chain is built from TRBV5-1 and TRBJ1-2; TRBD1 agrees at 8 bases. After removal of 2 bases from V and 2 bases from J, the junction contained 8 bases not matched to a gene. The CDR3 is 16 residues long. Germline V lookup: CDR1 SGHRS, CDR2 YFSETQ.

V usage is TRBV6-1 and J usage is TRBJ1-2; TRBD1 matches at 7 bases. The CDR3 has 13 amino acids. Per the germline V gene, CDR1 is MNHNS and CDR2 is SASEGT. The trim removed 7 bases at V and 4 bases at J, leaving 6 bases unmatched. CDR3 in amino acids: CASTPDRIYGYTF. CDR3 nucleotide sequence: TGTGCCAGCACCCCGGACAGGATCTATGGCTACACCTTC.

This chain uses TRBV18 with TRBJ1-6, with D possibly being TRBD1 (6 bases). Germline CDR1 KGHSH, CDR2 LQKENI. V shed 2 bases and J shed 8 bases, with 7 bases lying between them. The CDR3 totals 13 residues. In DNA form, the CDR3 reads TGTGCCAGCTCACCAAAGGGGGATTCACCCCTCCACTTT. It yields the protein CASSPKGDSPLHF.

The chain links TRBV4-3 to TRBJ1-4; D gene ambiguous. The V gene lost 0 bases and the J gene lost 8 bases, with 7 bases spanning the gap. The CDR3 extends over 13 amino acids. The germline V gene has CDR1 LGHNA and CDR2 YSLEER. CDR3 nucleotides: TGCGCCAGCAGCCAAGATCTCGACGAAAAACTGTTTTTT. Translated, it gives CASSQDLDEKLFF.

This clone came up once. The genes are TRBV21-1 and TRBJ1-5; TRBD1 reflects the table's D call only, with no check against the DNA. TRBV21-1 is assigned pseudogene status. The CDR3 runs 17 residues. DNA of the CDR3: TGTGCCAGCAGCTCCCGACGGAAACAGGGCGGCAATCAGCCCCAGCATTTT. Translation: CASSSRRKQGGNQPQHF.

This CDR3 is CASSDGLAGALVTQYF. CDR3 coding DNA: TGTGCCAGCAGCGACGGACTAGCGGGGGCTTTGGTGACCCAGTACTTC. J is TRBJ2-5 and V is TRBV5-8; 13 bases match TRBD2. V shed 4 bases, J shed 7 bases, and the junction held 10 bases outside the gene matches. Per the germline V gene, CDR1 is SGHTS and CDR2 is YDEGEE. CDR3 length equals 16 residues. Complete variable domain (other parts from reference TRBV5-8 and TRBJ2-5): EAGVTQSPTHLIKTRGQQATLRCSPISGHTSVYWYQQALGLGLQFLLWYDEGEERNRGNFPPRFSGRQFPNYSSELNVNALELEDSALYLCASSDGLAGALVTQYFGPGTRLLVL.

The chain couples TRBV2 to TRBJ1-2; 9 positions match TRBD1. This CDR3 is 15 amino acids long. Germline V gene data show CDR1 as SNHLY and CDR2 as FYNNEI. After removal of 5 bases from V and 1 base from J, the junction contained 5 bases not matched to a gene. CDR3 bases: TGTGCCAGCAGTCAAACAGGGGGCAGTAACTATGGCTACACCTTC. Translating it yields CASSQTGGSNYGYTF.

The chain couples TRBV19 to TRBJ1-5; tentatively, D is TRBD1 (6 bases). Germline loops: CDR1 LNHDA, CDR2 SQIVND (reference sequence). V lost 4 bases to trimming and J lost 16 bases, with 20 bases between them. CDR3 length: 13 residues. The CDR3 reads CASSKDTGRDSHF. CDR3 nucleotide sequence: TGTGCCAGTAGTAAAGACACAGGGCGCGATTCTCATTTT.

V gene TRBV10-3 combines with J gene TRBJ1-3; TRBD1 matches at 8 bases. Trimming took 4 bases from V and 4 from J; bases not matched to a gene: 3. From germline, CDR1 is ENHRY and CDR2 SYGVKD. The CDR3 covers 14 residues. As DNA, the CDR3 is TGTGCCATCAGTGGGACAGGGCCCGGAAACACCATATATTTT. Translation gives CAISGTGPGNTIYF.

This CDR3 is CASKLDGPLYGYTF. The CDR3 bases are TGTGCCAGCAAGTTAGATGGACCACTTTATGGCTACACCTTC. This chain uses TRBV7-2 with TRBJ1-2, with unresolved D. Trimming took 7 bases from V and 5 from J, leaving 17 bases between them. The CDR3 sequence is 14 residues long. Germline V gene lookup returns CDR1 SGHTA and CDR2 FQGNSA.

This chain connects TRBV6-1 to TRBJ1-2; no clear D. V lost 2 bases and J 0 bases, leaving 10 bases between the germline ends. The germline CDR1 and CDR2 sequences are MNHNS and SASEGT. This CDR3 contains 15 residues. DNA of the CDR3: TGTGCCAGCAGTGAATCGGTGGCAGCTAACTATGGCTACACCTTC. As protein: CASSESVAANYGYTF.

The genes are TRBV28 and TRBJ1-5; a possible D gene is TRBD1 (6 bases). V dropped 5 bases and J dropped 3 bases, with 11 bases sitting between them. This CDR3 contains 14 residues. From germline, CDR1 is MDHEN and CDR2 SYDVKM. Written as DNA, the CDR3 is TGTGCCAGCAGTGGATACAGGGACAATCAGCCCCAGCATTTT. Encoded protein: CASSGYRDNQPQHF.

V usage is TRBV6-5 and J usage is TRBJ2-2, with 7 bases that match TRBD1. This CDR3 spans 16 amino acids. Germline assignment: CDR1 MNHEY and CDR2 SVGAGI. Losses at the gene ends were 2 bases for V and 4 bases for J; bases not matched to a gene: 7. The CDR3: CASSYQPQGVTGELFF. The CDR3 DNA follows: TGTGCCAGCAGTTACCAGCCCCAGGGGGTCACCGGGGAGCTGTTTTTT.

This rearrangement joins TRBV5-5 to TRBJ1-4; D unclear. Deletions cut 3 bases from V and 0 bases from J, with 12 bases between. This CDR3 has 16 amino acids. Germline V lookup: CDR1 SGHKS, CDR2 YYEKEE (reference sequence). The CDR3 region has the DNA TGTGCCAGCAGCTCTCGCCCGCAGGCAACTAATGAAAAACTGTTTTTT. Its translation: CASSSRPQATNEKLFF.

J is TRBJ2-7 and V is TRBV7-2, with D perhaps matching TRBD1 (6 bases). Trimming shortened V by 0 bases and J by 1 base, and 10 bases separated the two germline ends. Germline CDR1 is SGHTA and CDR2 is FQGNSA. There are 15 residues in the CDR3. The CDR3 nucleotides read TGTGCCAGCAGCTTAGCTTGGACAGCTTCCTACGAGCAGTACTTC. This translates into CASSLAWTASYEQYF.